Shown below are 8 T cell receptor beta chains from a single sample sequenced in a study of cytomegalovirus exposure and HLA in healthy donors. A multiplex PCR was run with 60 Vbeta primers and 13 Jbeta primers. The data were produced by immunoSEQ multiplex PCR, yet TCRdb's version contains in-frame clones alone and is incomplete. The data contain approximately 150,000 clones, 75% to 85% of them singletons. Source material: PBMCs. The origin of the receptors is a male donor in good health and CMV-seropositive.

V usage is TRBV19 and J usage is TRBJ1-1; weak D call: TRBD1 (6 bases). CDR3 length: 13 residues. Per the germline V gene, CDR1 is LNHDA and CDR2 is SQIVND (reference sequence). Trimming left V 3 bases short and J 5 bases short, with 10 bases between. The CDR3 DNA reads TGTGCCAGTAGTATCGGCAGGGGAACTGAAGCTTTCTTT. Encoded protein: CASSIGRGTEAFF.

The chain has TRBV18 and TRBJ2-6, with 9 positions matching TRBD2. Per germline, CDR1 KGHSH and CDR2 LQKENI. Losses at the gene ends were 3 bases for V and 5 bases for J; bases not matched to a gene: 14. The CDR3 extends over 19 amino acids. CDR3 loop: CASSPRRLADRSRANVLTF. The CDR3 nucleotides read TGTGCCAGCTCACCCCGCCGACTAGCGGACCGTTCCAGGGCCAACGTCCTGACTTTC.

The CDR3 here is CASSPPAGPGYEQYF. CDR3 bases: TGTGCCAGCAGCCCCCCGGCGGGACCGGGGTACGAGCAGTACTTC. This chain uses TRBV11-1 with TRBJ2-7, with D perhaps TRBD2 (6 bases). The length of the CDR3 is 15 residues. V lost 5 bases and J 4 bases, leaving 18 bases between the germline ends. Germline CDR1 is SGHAT and CDR2 is FQDESV (reference sequence).

The CDR3 DNA reads as TGTGCCACCAGCGGGGGGGACGACGCAACTAATGAAAAACTGTTTTTT. As protein: CATSGGDDATNEKLFF. The chain employs TRBV15 and TRBJ1-4, with D possibly matching TRBD1 (5 bases). This CDR3 comprises 16 residues. Trimming pared 5 bases from V and 0 bases from J, leaving 13 bases between. The germline V gene encodes CDR1 LNHNV and CDR2 YYDKDF (reference sequence).

The gene calls are TRBV5-1 and TRBJ1-3; 8 positions match TRBD1. The CDR3 runs 14 residues. CDR1 and CDR2 from the germline V gene are SGHRS and YFSETQ. The J segment lost 7 bases and the V segment lost 4 bases, leaving 7 bases of the junction unmatched. The CDR3: CASSTGQADNTIYF. CDR3 in DNA: TGCGCCAGCAGCACGGGACAGGCGGACAACACCATATATTTT.

This sequence joins TRBV19 and TRBJ2-5, with 11 bases matching TRBD1. The germline CDR1 and CDR2 sequences are LNHDA and SQIVND (reference sequence). The CDR3 spans 15 residues. Germline trimming cut 8 bases from V and 4 bases from J; bases unmatched to any gene: 9. CDR3 amino acids: CASGQGAMGGETQYF. Here the CDR3 DNA reads TGTGCCAGTGGACAGGGGGCTATGGGGGGAGAGACCCAGTACTTC.

The chain recombines TRBV5-8 with TRBJ1-1, with a possible D match to TRBD1 (6 bases). CDR3 length equals 15 residues. CDR1 SGHTS and CDR2 YDEGEE come from the germline V gene. V lost 3 bases and J 7 bases, leaving 19 bases between the germline ends. In DNA form, the CDR3 reads TGTGCCAGCAGCTCTAGGACAGTGCACGTCTTTGAAGCTTTCTTT. This encodes CASSSRTVHVFEAFF.

V is TRBV9 and J is TRBJ2-5; a possible D gene is TRBD2 (7 bases). The CDR3 has 16 amino acids. V was shortened by 4 bases and J by 1 base, with 17 bases between the two germline ends. The germline gives CDR1 SGDLS, CDR2 YYNGEE. CDR3 nucleotide sequence: TGTGCCAGCAGCCCCCACGCCGGGGGGCCCCAAGAGACCCAGTACTTC. Translating it yields CASSPHAGGPQETQYF.